What follows are 11 T cell receptor beta chains derived from one specimen sequenced in a study of cytomegalovirus exposure and HLA in healthy donors. The PCR was carried out with 60 Vbeta primers and 13 Jbeta primers. Profiled with immunoSEQ multiplex PCR; TCRdb holds only in-frame clones, not every one. The sample yields 150,000 to 200,000 clones, roughly 84% seen once. Sequenced: PBMCs. The origin of the receptors is a woman between 50 and 59 years old in good health and CMV-seropositive.

The CDR3 nucleotides read TGTGCCAGCAGCCCCGGGCCGGGAGCAAATACGAACACTGAAGCTTTCTTT. This codes for CASSPGPGANTNTEAFF. The J gene is TRBJ1-1, the V gene TRBV7-9; D uncertain. The CDR3 sequence is 17 residues long. Trimming removed 5 bases from V and 1 base from J, with 20 bases in between. Germline V gives CDR1 SEHNR, CDR2 FQNEAQ (reference sequence).

This chain joins TRBV10-3 and TRBJ1-1, with 8 bases that match TRBD1. V shed 1 base, J shed 3 bases, and the junction held 1 base outside the gene matches. The CDR3 consists of 14 residues. CDR1 and CDR2 from the germline V gene are ENHRY and SYGVKD. CDR3 sequence reads: CAISEYRGDTEAFF. The CDR3 coding sequence is TGTGCCATCAGTGAGTACAGGGGGGACACTGAAGCTTTCTTT.

The chain is built from TRBV4-1 and TRBJ2-1; D remains ambiguous. This CDR3 has 16 amino acids. The germline gives CDR1 MGHRA, CDR2 YSYEKL. Trimming left V 1 base short and J 4 bases short, with 14 bases between. CDR3 protein: CASSQVASLSYNEQFF. The CDR3, as DNA: TGCGCCAGCAGCCAAGTGGCTAGTTTGTCTTACAATGAGCAGTTCTTC.

This clone has just one count. The chain is built from TRBV15 and TRBJ2-7, with D tentatively TRBD2 (6 bases). The V and J ends lost 0 bases and 1 base respectively, with 7 bases between them. The CDR3 is 14 residues long. Germline CDR1 reads LNHNV; CDR2 reads YYDKDF (reference sequence). CDR3 sequence: CATSREGGSYEQYF. The CDR3 DNA reads TGTGCCACCAGCAGAGAGGGGGGATCCTACGAGCAGTACTTC. The variable domain in full, completed from reference TRBV15 and TRBJ2-7, reads DAMVIQNPRYQVTQFGKPVTLSCSQTLNHNVMYWYQQKSSQAPKLLFHYYDKDFNNEADTPDNFQSRRPNTSFCFLDIRSPGLGDTAMYLCATSREGGSYEQYFGPGTRLTVT.

The chain couples TRBV5-4 to TRBJ2-7; TRBD1 matches 10 bases. With V trimmed by 4 bases and J by 1 base, 5 bases remained unmatched. Germline CDR1 SGHNT, CDR2 YYREEE (reference sequence). The CDR3 runs 15 residues. The DNA for the CDR3 is TGTGCCAGCAGCCGGCCGGGACAGGGGTCCTACGAGCAGTACTTC. Translated: CASSRPGQGSYEQYF.

V is TRBV5-1 and J is TRBJ2-3; D is perhaps TRBD1 (6 bases). CDR3 length: 16 residues. V shed 4 bases and J shed 2 bases, with 17 bases lying between them. In germline, CDR1 is SGHRS, CDR2 YFSETQ. The CDR3 is CASSLSGQGPTDTQYF. The CDR3 DNA is TGCGCCAGCAGCCTCTCGGGCCAGGGGCCCACAGATACGCAGTATTTT.

The chain combines TRBV4-1 with TRBJ1-5; TRBD1 agrees at 8 bases. The trim removed 5 bases at V and 3 bases at J, leaving 3 bases unmatched. Germline CDR1 MGHRA, CDR2 YSYEKL. This CDR3 contains 14 residues. The DNA of the CDR3 is TGCGCCAGCAGCGCCCAGGGGGCCAATCAGCCCCAGCATTTT. This codes for CASSAQGANQPQHF.

V gene TRBV29-1 combines with J gene TRBJ2-7; no clear D gene. The V and J ends lost 4 bases and 2 bases respectively, with 15 bases between them. Looked up from germline, CDR1 is SQVTM and CDR2 is ANQGSEA. This CDR3 region has 14 residues. CDR3: CSVGLARPPYEQYF. The CDR3 DNA sequence: TGCAGCGTTGGGTTAGCTCGCCCACCCTACGAGCAGTACTTC.

The chain employs TRBV7-8 and TRBJ1-6; TRBD1 might be the D (5 bases). V lost 2 bases and J lost 5, with 10 bases in between. In germline, CDR1 is SGHVS, CDR2 FQNEAQ. The CDR3 has 15 amino acids. CDR3 sequence: CASSLSSGNNSPLHF. The DNA of the CDR3 is TGTGCCAGCAGCTTATCCTCAGGGAATAATTCACCCCTCCACTTT. Looking up the rest from reference TRBV7-8 and TRBJ1-6 gives the full variable domain: GAGVSQSPRYKVAKRGQDVALRCDPISGHVSLFWYQQALGQGPEFLTYFQNEAQLDKSGLPSDRFFAERPEGSVSTLKIQRTQQEDSAVYLCASSLSSGNNSPLHFGNGTRLTVT.

The chain joins TRBV5-8 to TRBJ1-4; possible D gene TRBD1, 5 bases. CDR3 length: 18 amino acids. V lost 0 bases and J 0 bases, leaving 15 bases between the germline ends. The germline V gene has CDR1 SGHTS and CDR2 YDEGEE. The chain's CDR3 is CASSLGILTGTTNEKLFF. The CDR3 DNA sequence: TGTGCCAGCAGCTTGGGGATCCTAACAGGAACAACTAATGAAAAACTGTTTTTT.

The V gene is TRBV19, the J gene TRBJ1-2; 7 nucleotides agree with TRBD1. V shed 6 bases and J 8 bases; nucleotides not matched to a gene: 9. The CDR3 runs to 13 residues. Germline CDR1 and CDR2: LNHDA and SQIVND (reference sequence). In nucleotides, the CDR3 is TGTGCCAGTAGACCAGACAGGGAACAGGGCTACACCTTC. As protein: CASRPDREQGYTF.